Following are 6 T cell receptor beta chains from one sample sequenced in a study of blood T cell repertoires in COVID-19. Only in-frame clones appear in the TCRdb table, and some are missing; sequencing was by immunoSEQ multiplex PCR. Of 70,000 or so clones detected, around 90% appear once; the ten largest clones hold about 1.5%. Sequencing was performed on peripheral blood. These TCRs come from a human donor in a cohort sampled during active COVID-19.

The V gene is TRBV15, the J gene TRBJ2-1; 7 bases match TRBD2. Germline CDR1 LNHNV, CDR2 YYDKDF (reference sequence). Trimming cost V 4 bases and J 7 bases; bases outside gene matches: 13. CDR3 length equals 16 residues. CDR3 sequence (DNA): TGTGCCACCAGCACCTTACAGGCTCCGGGGGGTAATGAGCAGTTCTTC. Amino acid sequence: CATSTLQAPGGNEQFF.

V usage is TRBV7-6 and J usage is TRBJ2-1; tentatively, D is TRBD2 (5 bases). The CDR3 extends over 16 amino acids. Germline loops: CDR1 SGHVS, CDR2 FNYEAQ. V was shortened by 1 base and J by 1 base, with 11 bases between the two germline ends. The CDR3 loop reads CASSLGVDYSYNEQFF. CDR3 nucleotide sequence: TGTGCCAGCAGCTTAGGGGTAGACTATTCCTACAATGAGCAGTTCTTC.

This chain joins TRBV24-1 and TRBJ2-5; D is possibly TRBD1 (6 bases). Between the trimmed V and J ends, which lost 5 bases and 2 bases, there was a span of 14 bases. This CDR3 region has 15 residues. CDR1 is KGHDR and CDR2 is SFDVKD in the germline V gene. The CDR3 DNA follows: TGTGCCACCAGTGCCCCTTCGAGGGGGCAAGAGACCCAGTACTTC. Protein product: CATSAPSRGQETQYF.

The rearrangement uses TRBV19 and TRBJ1-5; possibly TRBD1 for D (5 bases). Trimming cost V 3 bases and J 1 base, with 13 bases left between them. Per the germline V gene, CDR1 is LNHDA and CDR2 is SQIVND (reference sequence). The CDR3 covers 16 residues. The CDR3 nucleotides read TGTGCCAGTAGTATCGGCCGTGGGGGGAGCAATCAGCCCCAGCATTTT. Translation: CASSIGRGGSNQPQHF.

The rearrangement links TRBV10-2 to TRBJ1-2; 7 bases map to TRBD1. Germline V gives CDR1 WSHSY, CDR2 SAAADI. The CDR3 extends over 14 amino acids. Trimming removed 6 bases from V and 1 base from J; junction bases left unmatched: 5. The CDR3: CASSGTVDNYGYTF. As DNA, the CDR3 is TGCGCCAGCAGCGGGACAGTGGATAACTATGGCTACACCTTC.

The chain uses TRBV27 and TRBJ2-2; possibly TRBD1 for D (6 bases). This CDR3 comprises 18 residues. Trimming removed 7 bases from V and 1 base from J, with 22 bases in between. Germline V gene sequence: CDR1 MNHEY, CDR2 SMNVEV (reference sequence). The CDR3 protein is CASTTLGSGTLNTGELFF. The CDR3 DNA follows: TGTGCCAGCACTACACTCGGCTCCGGGACACTGAACACCGGGGAGCTGTTTTTT.